This is a list of T cell receptor beta chains from one sample in a study of beta chain features in type 1 diabetes. Clones were read by immunoSEQ multiplex PCR, and TCRdb kept only the in-frame ones, dropping some. The data show 300,000 to 350,000 clones, 6.5% to 10% seen once. What was sequenced was central memory CD4+ T cells from blood. These TCRs come from a woman between 18 and 30 years old in good health. Both conserved end residues are part of each CDR3. The order of the fields is J gene, V gene, D gene, clone size, CDR3 length, CDR3 DNA, CDR3 protein. D genes are given only for firm matches. Clone size is stated in some rows and not others, as once, few, many or a class when expanded.

TRBJ2-1 | TRBV7-9 | TRBD2 | few | 15 | TGTGCCAGTGGGAGCGGGATCAGCTCCTACAATGAGCAGTTCTTC | CASGSGISSYNEQFF
TRBJ2-1 | TRBV7-2 | TRBD2 | - | 12 | TGTGCCAGCAGCCCCCCCGGGACTAGGGGGTTCTTC | CASSPPGTRGFF
TRBJ2-7 | TRBV27 | - | few | 14 | TGTGCCAGCAGTTTATCGGGGAGTCGGCGCGAGCAGTACTTC | CASSLSGSRREQYF
TRBJ2-7 | TRBV18 | - | few | 14 | TGTGCCAGCTCACCACGGGACGAAACCTACGAGCAGTACTTC | CASSPRDETYEQYF
TRBJ1-2 | TRBV27 | - | - | 13 | TGTGCCAGCAGTTTCTCAAACCGACAGGTGTATACCTTC | CASSFSNRQVYTF
TRBJ2-6 | TRBV2 | - | - | 14 | TGTGCCAGCACCCAGAGCTCTGGGGCCAACGTCCTGACTTTC | CASTQSSGANVLTF
TRBJ2-1 | TRBV7-3 | TRBD2 | few | 16 | TGTGCCAGCAGCTTAAGGGTGGGAGGGCCTAGGGATGAGCAGTTCTTC | CASSLRVGGPRDEQFF
TRBJ1-5 | TRBV6-5 | - | - | 14 | TGTGCCAGCAGTTTGCGGCAGGGAAATCAGCCCCAGCATTTT | CASSLRQGNQPQHF
TRBJ2-7 | TRBV6-1 | TRBD2 | - | 15 | TGTGCCAGCAGTGAACGGGGGGATACGACCTACGAGCAGTACTTC | CASSERGDTTYEQYF
TRBJ2-5 | TRBV4-2 | - | few | 13 | TGTGCCAGCAGCCAAAGACTAGAAGAGACCCAGTACTTC | CASSQRLEETQYF
TRBJ2-7 | TRBV7-2 | TRBD2 | - | 15 | TGTGCCAGCAGCCCCGGCGCGGGAGGATACTACGAGCAGTACTTC | CASSPGAGGYYEQYF
TRBJ2-3 | TRBV10-3 | - | - | 11 | TGTGCCAGTTCTAGCACAGATACGCAGTATTTT | CASSSTDTQYF
TRBJ2-3 | TRBV2 | - | few | 15 | TGTGCCAGCACCCTTTACGGGCAGTTGGCAGATACGCAGTATTTT | CASTLYGQLADTQYF
TRBJ2-5 | TRBV5-1 | TRBD1 | few | 14 | TGCGCCAGCAGCTTAGGGACAGCGCAAGAGACCCAGTACTTC | CASSLGTAQETQYF
TRBJ2-7 | TRBV25-1 | - | few | 16 | TGTGCCAGCAGTACGCCTTCGGAGGACCGCTCCTACGAGCAGTACTTC | CASSTPSEDRSYEQYF
TRBJ2-5 | TRBV21-1 | - | few | 18 | TGTGCCAGCAGCAAATTCTCCTCGTTCGGGATCCGGCAAGAGACCCAGTACTTC | CASSKFSSFGIRQETQYF
TRBJ2-7 | TRBV11-2 | - | - | 11 | TGTGCCAGCAGCCACTCCTACGAGCAGTACTTC | CASSHSYEQYF
TRBJ2-6 | TRBV10-3 | - | few | 17 | TGTGCCATCAGAGGCGGGGAGGGGGACTCTGGGGCCAACGTCCTGACTTTC | CAIRGGEGDSGANVLTF
TRBJ2-3 | TRBV7-2 | TRBD2 | - | 18 | TGTGCCAGCAGCCCCGGGAGGGGCGGGAGGCCGAGCACAGATACGCAGTATTTT | CASSPGRGGRPSTDTQYF
TRBJ2-1 | TRBV14 | TRBD2 | few | 15 | TGTGCCAGCAGCCGTACTAGCGGGAGTGACGATGAGCAGTTCTTC | CASSRTSGSDDEQFF
TRBJ2-1 | TRBV7-2 | - | many | 12 | TGTGCCAGCAGCTTCTCCTACAATGAGCAGTTCTTC | CASSFSYNEQFF
TRBJ2-1 | TRBV7-2 | - | many | 12 | TGTGCCAGCAGTAACATTTACAATGAGCAGTTCTTC | CASSNIYNEQFF
TRBJ2-1 | TRBV1 | - | - | 14 | TGCACCAGCAGCCAAGTTCCGGGGCGCAATGAGCAGTTCTTC | CTSSQVPGRNEQFF
TRBJ1-1 | TRBV4-2 | - | - | 15 | TGTGCCAGCAGCCAAGATAGGACAGCGAACACTGAAGCTTTCTTT | CASSQDRTANTEAFF